This T cell receptor (beta chain) was found in a study of PD-1 blockade in mismatch repair-deficient tumors. Profiling relied on immunoSEQ multiplex PCR, and the TCRdb table lists in-frame clones only, not all of them. The data contain 76,000 or so clones, approximately 80% of them seen just once; the ten biggest clones take up roughly 6%. The sample in question was peripheral blood, obtained 44 weeks after starting pembrolizumab. The TCR comes from an adult with mismatch repair-deficient cancer.

The CDR3 nucleotides read TGTGCCAGCAGCCATACGCTCGATTCAGGGGGCTACTCCTACGAGCAGTACTTC. Its translation: CASSHTLDSGGYSYEQYF. The gene calls are TRBV11-1 and TRBJ2-7; TRBD1 matches 8 bases. The CDR3 has 18 amino acids. After removal of 5 bases from V and 0 bases from J, the junction contained 15 bases not matched to a gene. The V gene's germline CDR1 is SGHAT and CDR2 FQDESV (reference sequence).